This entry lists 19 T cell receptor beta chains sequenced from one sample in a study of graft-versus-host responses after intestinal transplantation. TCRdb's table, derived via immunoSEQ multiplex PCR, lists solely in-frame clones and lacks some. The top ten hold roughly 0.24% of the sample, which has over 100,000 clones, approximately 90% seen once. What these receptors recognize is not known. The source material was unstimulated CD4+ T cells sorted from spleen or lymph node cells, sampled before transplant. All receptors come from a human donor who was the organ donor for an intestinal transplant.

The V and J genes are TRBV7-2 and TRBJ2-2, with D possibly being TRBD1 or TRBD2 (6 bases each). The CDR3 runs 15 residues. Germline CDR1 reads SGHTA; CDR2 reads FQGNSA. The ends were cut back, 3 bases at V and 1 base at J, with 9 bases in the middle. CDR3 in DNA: TGTGCCAGCAGCTTGGGGGGCGTGAACACCGGGGAGCTGTTTTTT. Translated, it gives CASSLGGVNTGELFF. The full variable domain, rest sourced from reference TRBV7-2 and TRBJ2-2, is GAGVSQSPSNKVTEKGKDVELRCDPISGHTALYWYRQSLGQGLEFLIYFQGNSAPDKSGLPSDRFSAERTGGSVSTLTIQRTQQEDSAVYLCASSLGGVNTGELFFGEGSRLTVL.

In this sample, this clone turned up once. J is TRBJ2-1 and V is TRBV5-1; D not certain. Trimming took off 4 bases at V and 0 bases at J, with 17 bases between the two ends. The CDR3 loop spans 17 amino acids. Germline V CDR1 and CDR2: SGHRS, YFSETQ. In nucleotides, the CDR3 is TGCGCCAGCAGCCCGGAAGAATTGTCGAGCTCCTACAATGAGCAGTTCTTC. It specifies CASSPEELSSSYNEQFF.

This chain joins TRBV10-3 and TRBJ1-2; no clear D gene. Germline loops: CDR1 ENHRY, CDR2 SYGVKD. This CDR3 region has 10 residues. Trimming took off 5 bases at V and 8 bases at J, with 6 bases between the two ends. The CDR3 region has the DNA TGTGCCATCAGTCGACTAGGCTACACCTTC. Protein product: CAISRLGYTF.

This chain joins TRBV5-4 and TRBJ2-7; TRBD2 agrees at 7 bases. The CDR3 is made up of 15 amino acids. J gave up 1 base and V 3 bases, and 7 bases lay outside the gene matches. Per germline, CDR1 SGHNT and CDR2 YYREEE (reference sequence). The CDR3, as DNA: TGTGCCAGCAGCTCTGCCGGGACTATGTCCTACGAGCAGTACTTC. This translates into CASSSAGTMSYEQYF.

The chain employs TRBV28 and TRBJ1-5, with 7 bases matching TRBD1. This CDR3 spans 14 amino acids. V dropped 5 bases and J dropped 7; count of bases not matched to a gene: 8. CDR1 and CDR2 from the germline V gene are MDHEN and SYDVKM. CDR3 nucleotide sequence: TGTGCCAGCAGTCAAGGGACACAGGGGCAGCCCCAGCATTTT. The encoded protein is CASSQGTQGQPQHF.

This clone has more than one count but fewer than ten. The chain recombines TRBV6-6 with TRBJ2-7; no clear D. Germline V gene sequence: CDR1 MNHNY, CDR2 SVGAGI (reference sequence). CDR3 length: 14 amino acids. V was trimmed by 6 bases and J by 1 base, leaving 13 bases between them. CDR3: CASRLLGPSYEQYF. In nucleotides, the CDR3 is TGTGCCAGCAGACTCCTCGGGCCGTCCTACGAGCAGTACTTC.

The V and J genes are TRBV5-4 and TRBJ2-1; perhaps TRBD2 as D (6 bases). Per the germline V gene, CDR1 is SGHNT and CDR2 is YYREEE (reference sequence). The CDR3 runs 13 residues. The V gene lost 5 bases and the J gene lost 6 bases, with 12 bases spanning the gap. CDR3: CASSYQGGNEQFF. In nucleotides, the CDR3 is TGTGCCAGCAGTTATCAGGGAGGCAATGAGCAGTTCTTC.

The CDR3 coding sequence is TGTGCCAGTAGTATACCGGGGCTGACCACCACAGATCAGCCCCAGCATTTT. Its protein is CASSIPGLTTTDQPQHF. V and J are TRBV19 and TRBJ1-5; the D gene is possibly TRBD1 (5 bases). The CDR3 sequence is 17 residues long. Trimming took 2 bases from V and 5 from J, leaving 19 bases between them. Germline-derived CDR1 and CDR2 are LNHDA and SQIVND (reference sequence).

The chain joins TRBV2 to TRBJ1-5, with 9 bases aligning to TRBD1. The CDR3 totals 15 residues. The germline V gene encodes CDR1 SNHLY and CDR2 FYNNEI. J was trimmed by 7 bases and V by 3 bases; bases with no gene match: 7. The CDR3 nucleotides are TGTGCCAGCAGTGACCGACAGGGGGGACGACAGCCCCAGCATTTT. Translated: CASSDRQGGRQPQHF.

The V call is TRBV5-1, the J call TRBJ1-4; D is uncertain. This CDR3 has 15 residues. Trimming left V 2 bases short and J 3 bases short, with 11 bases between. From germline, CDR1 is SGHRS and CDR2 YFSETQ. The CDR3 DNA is TGCGCCAGCAGCTTAGCCCCATCTTCTAATGAAAAACTGTTTTTT. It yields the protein CASSLAPSSNEKLFF.

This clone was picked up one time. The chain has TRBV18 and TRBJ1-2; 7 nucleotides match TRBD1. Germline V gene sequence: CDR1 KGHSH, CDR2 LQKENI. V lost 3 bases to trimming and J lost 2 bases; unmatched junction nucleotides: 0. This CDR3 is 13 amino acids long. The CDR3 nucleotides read TGTGCCAGCTCACCGGGACAGAACTATGGCTACACCTTC. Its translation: CASSPGQNYGYTF. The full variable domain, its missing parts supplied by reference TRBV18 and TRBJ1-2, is NAGVMQNPRHLVRRRGQEARLRCSPMKGHSHVYWYRQLPEEGLKFMVYLQKENIIDESGMPKERFSAEFPKEGPSILRIQQVVRGDSAAYFCASSPGQNYGYTFGSGTRLTVV.

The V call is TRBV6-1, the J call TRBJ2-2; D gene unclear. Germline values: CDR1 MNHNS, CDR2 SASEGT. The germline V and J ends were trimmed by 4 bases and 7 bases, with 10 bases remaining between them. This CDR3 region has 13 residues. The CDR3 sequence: CASSGRAHGELFF. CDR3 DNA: TGTGCCAGCAGTGGCCGGGCCCACGGGGAGCTGTTTTTT.

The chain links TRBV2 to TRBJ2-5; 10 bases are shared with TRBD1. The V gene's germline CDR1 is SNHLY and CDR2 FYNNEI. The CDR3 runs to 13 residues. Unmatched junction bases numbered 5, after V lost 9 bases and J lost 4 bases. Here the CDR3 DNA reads TGTGCCAGTACCCGGGACAGGGGAGAGACCCAGTACTTC. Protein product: CASTRDRGETQYF.

CDR3 DNA: TGTGCCTGGGCGGGACAGGGCATCTATGGCTACACCTTC. Its protein product is CAWAGQGIYGYTF. V gene TRBV30 combines with J gene TRBJ1-2, with 9 bases matching TRBD1. The junction had 5 bases not matched to a gene; V was cut back by 5 bases and J by 4 bases. Germline CDR1 GTSNPN, CDR2 SVGIG (reference sequence). The CDR3 totals 13 residues.

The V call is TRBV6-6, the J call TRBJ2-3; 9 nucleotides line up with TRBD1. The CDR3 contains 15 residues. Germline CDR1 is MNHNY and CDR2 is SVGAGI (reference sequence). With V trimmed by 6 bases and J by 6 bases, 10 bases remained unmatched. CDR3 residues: CASSPGTGFGDTQYF. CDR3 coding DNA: TGTGCCAGCAGCCCCGGGACAGGGTTTGGTGATACGCAGTATTTT.

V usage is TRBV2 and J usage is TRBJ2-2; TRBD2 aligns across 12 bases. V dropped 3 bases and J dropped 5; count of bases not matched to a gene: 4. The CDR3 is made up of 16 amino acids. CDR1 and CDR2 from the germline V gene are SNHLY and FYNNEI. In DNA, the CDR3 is TGTGCCAGCAGTGACCGACTAGCGGGAGTGACCGGGGAGCTGTTTTTT. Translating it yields CASSDRLAGVTGELFF. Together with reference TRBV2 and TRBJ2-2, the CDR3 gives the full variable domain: EPEVTQTPSHQVTQMGQEVILRCVPISNHLYFYWYRQILGQKVEFLVSFYNNEISEKSEIFDDQFSVERPDGSNFTLKIRSTKLEDSAMYFCASSDRLAGVTGELFFGEGSRLTVL.

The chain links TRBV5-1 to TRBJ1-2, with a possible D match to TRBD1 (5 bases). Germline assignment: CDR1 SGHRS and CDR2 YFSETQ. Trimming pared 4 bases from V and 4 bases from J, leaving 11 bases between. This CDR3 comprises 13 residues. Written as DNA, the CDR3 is TGCGCCAGCAGCCCGGGGGACTTCTATGGCTACACCTTC. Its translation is CASSPGDFYGYTF.

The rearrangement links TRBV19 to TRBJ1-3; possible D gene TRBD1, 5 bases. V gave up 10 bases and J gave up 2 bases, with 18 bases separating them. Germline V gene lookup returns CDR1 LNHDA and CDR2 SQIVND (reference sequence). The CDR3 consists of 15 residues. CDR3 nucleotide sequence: TGTGCCACCACCAGTGGGGGTTTACCTGGAAACACCATATATTTT. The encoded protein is CATTSGGLPGNTIYF.

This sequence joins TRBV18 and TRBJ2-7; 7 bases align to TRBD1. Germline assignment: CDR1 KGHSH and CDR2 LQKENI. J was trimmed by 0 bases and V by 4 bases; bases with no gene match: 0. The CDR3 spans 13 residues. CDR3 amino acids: CASSRDSSYEQYF. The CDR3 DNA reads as TGTGCCAGCTCACGGGACAGCTCCTACGAGCAGTACTTC.